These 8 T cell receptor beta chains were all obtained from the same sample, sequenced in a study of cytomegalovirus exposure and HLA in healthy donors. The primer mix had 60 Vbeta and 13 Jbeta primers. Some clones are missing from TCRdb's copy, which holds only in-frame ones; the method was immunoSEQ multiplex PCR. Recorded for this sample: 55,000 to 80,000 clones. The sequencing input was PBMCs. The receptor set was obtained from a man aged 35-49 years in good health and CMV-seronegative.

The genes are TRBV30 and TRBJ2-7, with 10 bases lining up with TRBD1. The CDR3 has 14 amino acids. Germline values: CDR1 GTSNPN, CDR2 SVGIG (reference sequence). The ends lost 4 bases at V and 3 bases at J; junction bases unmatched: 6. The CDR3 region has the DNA TGTGCCTGGAACCCCAGGACAGGGGGCTACGAGCAGTACTTC. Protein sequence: CAWNPRTGGYEQYF. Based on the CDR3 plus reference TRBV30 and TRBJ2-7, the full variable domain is SQTIHQWPATLVQPVGSPLSLECTVEGTSNPNLYWYRQAAGRGLQLLFYSVGIGQISSEVPQNLSASRPQDRQFILSSKKLLLSDSGFYLCAWNPRTGGYEQYFGPGTRLTVT.

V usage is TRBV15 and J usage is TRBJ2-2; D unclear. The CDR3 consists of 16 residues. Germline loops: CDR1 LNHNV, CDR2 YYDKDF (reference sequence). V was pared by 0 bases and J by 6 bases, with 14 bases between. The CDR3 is CATSRDVRLSAGELFF. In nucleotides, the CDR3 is TGTGCCACCAGCAGAGATGTCAGGCTGTCGGCCGGGGAGCTGTTTTTT.

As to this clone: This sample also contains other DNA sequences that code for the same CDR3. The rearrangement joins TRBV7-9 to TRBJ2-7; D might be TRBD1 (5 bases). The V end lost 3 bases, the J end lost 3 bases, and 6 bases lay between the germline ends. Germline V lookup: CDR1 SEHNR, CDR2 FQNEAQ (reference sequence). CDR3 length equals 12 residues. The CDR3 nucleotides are TGTGCCAGCAGCTTTCAGGGCTACGAGCAGTACTTC. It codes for CASSFQGYEQYF. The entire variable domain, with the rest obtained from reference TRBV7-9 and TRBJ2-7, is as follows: DTGVSQNPRHKITKRGQNVTFRCDPISEHNRLYWYRQTLGQGPEFLTYFQNEAQLEKSRLLSDRFSAERPKGSFSTLEIQRTEQGDSAMYLCASSFQGYEQYFGPGTRLTVT.

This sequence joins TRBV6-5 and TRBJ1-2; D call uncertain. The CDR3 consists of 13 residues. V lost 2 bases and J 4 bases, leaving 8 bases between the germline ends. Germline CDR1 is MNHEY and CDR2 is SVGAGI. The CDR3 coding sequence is TGTGCCAGCAGTTACGCCGGGGTCTATGGCTACACCTTC. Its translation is CASSYAGVYGYTF.

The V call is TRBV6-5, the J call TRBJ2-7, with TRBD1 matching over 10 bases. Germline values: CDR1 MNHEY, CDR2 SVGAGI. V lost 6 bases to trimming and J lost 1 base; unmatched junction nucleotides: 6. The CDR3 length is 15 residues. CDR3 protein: CASSLTGGKSYEQYF. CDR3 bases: TGTGCCAGCAGCCTGACAGGGGGCAAGTCCTACGAGCAGTACTTC.

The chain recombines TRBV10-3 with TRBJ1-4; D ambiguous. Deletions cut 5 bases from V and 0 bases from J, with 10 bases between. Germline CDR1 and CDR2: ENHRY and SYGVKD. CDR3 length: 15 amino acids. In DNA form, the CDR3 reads TGTGCCATCAGTAGCTACGGGGCAACTAATGAAAAACTGTTTTTT. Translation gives CAISSYGATNEKLFF.

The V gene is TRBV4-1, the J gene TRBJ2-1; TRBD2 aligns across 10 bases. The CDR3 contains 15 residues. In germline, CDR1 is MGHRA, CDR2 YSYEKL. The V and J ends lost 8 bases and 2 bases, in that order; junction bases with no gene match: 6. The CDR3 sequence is CASGQLAGTYNEQFF. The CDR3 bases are TGCGCCAGCGGGCAACTAGCGGGGACCTACAATGAGCAGTTCTTC.

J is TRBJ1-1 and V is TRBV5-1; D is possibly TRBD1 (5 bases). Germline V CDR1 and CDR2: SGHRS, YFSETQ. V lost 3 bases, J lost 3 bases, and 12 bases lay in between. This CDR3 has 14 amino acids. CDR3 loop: CASSWAGIDTEAFF. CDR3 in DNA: TGCGCCAGCAGCTGGGCAGGGATCGACACTGAAGCTTTCTTT.